Listed below are T cell receptor beta chains from one sample, sequenced in a study of beta chain features in type 1 diabetes. Profiled with immunoSEQ multiplex PCR; TCRdb holds only in-frame clones, not every one. The sample holds 300,000 to 350,000 clones, approximately 9.9% seen once. Sequencing used central memory CD4+ T cells from blood. Receptors were obtained from a man aged 25-40 years with type 1 diabetes. CDR3s include the opening cysteine and the closing phenylalanine or tryptophan. D genes are given only for firm matches.

v_call	j_call	d_call	cdr3_aa
TRBV14	TRBJ2-5	-	CASSLGIVYQETQYF
TRBV29-1	TRBJ1-5	-	CSVDQGYDQPQHF
TRBV19	TRBJ2-3	TRBD2	CACAPRGGDTQYF
TRBV7-9	TRBJ2-2	TRBD2	CASSESGGNTGELFF
TRBV7-9	TRBJ2-7	-	CASSPRSSYEQYF
TRBV4-1	TRBJ1-5	TRBD1	CASSQEWGQGQPQHF
TRBV5-4	TRBJ2-7	-	CASSSQGREEQYF
TRBV4-3	TRBJ2-5	-	CASSQERAVPEETQYF
TRBV7-9	TRBJ1-2	-	CASSQDPNYGYTF
TRBV11-2	TRBJ1-1	-	CASSPRSNTEAFF
TRBV10-3	TRBJ1-2	-	CAISDRVIGYGYTF
TRBV10-3	TRBJ2-5	TRBD1	CATYLGQGTTQYF
TRBV10-1	TRBJ2-3	-	CASSNEGNTQYF
TRBV10-1	TRBJ2-1	TRBD1	CASSGTGTGNNEQFF
TRBV5-6	TRBJ1-2	-	CASSRLTFLNYGYTF
TRBV30	TRBJ2-5	TRBD1	CAWDRGLGETQYF
TRBV2	TRBJ2-3	-	CASSEGSGADTQYF
TRBV4-3	TRBJ2-3	TRBD2	CASSQTFSGADTQYF
TRBV7-8	TRBJ2-1	-	CASSLGRNNEQFF
TRBV10-1	TRBJ2-5	TRBD2	CASSGGLAGGFGAETQYF
TRBV19	TRBJ1-2	TRBD1	CASRQGDYGYTF
TRBV2	TRBJ1-1	-	CASSGLTGNTEAFF
TRBV21-1	TRBJ2-7	-	CASSSRQGASDEQYF